This TCR beta chain originates from a study of T cell repertoires in cytomegalovirus infection. Study-level information: Public TCR beta signature analysis indicated the presence of both CMV infection and matching HLA type. Study observations and caveats: The ex vivo response was dominated by HLA-C-restricted CMV-specific TCR beta clonotypes.

V lost 2 bases and J 10 bases, leaving 17 bases between the germline ends. CDR3 length: 13 amino acids. CDR1 DFQATT and CDR2 SNEGSKA come from the germline V gene (reference sequence). Points on this clonotype: No antigen is known for it.

MiXCR, applied by TCRdb to the reads, yields one record per CDR3 protein. The sample has about half a million distinct CDR3 sequences, 30% to 40% seen once; the top ten hold roughly a sixth. Sequences were derived from cultured PBMCs, sampled from culture after CMV antigen stimulation. This sequence joins TRBV20-1 and TRBJ1-1; D remains ambiguous. The sequence was collected from a human donor in good health (CMV status not recorded). Some clones in this sample may be carry-over from other donors' samples. The CDR3: CSARKGQTQRAFF. The CDR3 region has the DNA TGCAGTGCTAGAAAGGGTCAGACCCAGCGAGCTTTCTTT.